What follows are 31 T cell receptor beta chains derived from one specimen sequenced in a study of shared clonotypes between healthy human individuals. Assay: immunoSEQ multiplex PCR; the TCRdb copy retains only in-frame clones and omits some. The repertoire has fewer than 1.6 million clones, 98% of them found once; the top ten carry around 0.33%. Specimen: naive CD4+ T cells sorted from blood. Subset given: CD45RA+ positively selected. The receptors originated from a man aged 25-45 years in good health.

In nucleotides, the CDR3 is TGTGCCAGCAGCTTAGCGAGCGGGGGGACAACAGATACGCAGTATTTT. This gives the protein CASSLASGGTTDTQYF. V gene TRBV11-2 combines with J gene TRBJ2-3, with 9 bases that match TRBD2. The germline V gene has CDR1 SGHAT and CDR2 FQNNGV. V shed 1 base and J 3 bases; nucleotides not matched to a gene: 5. The CDR3 is made up of 16 amino acids. Looking up the rest from reference TRBV11-2 and TRBJ2-3 gives the full variable domain: EAGVAQSPRYKIIEKRQSVAFWCNPISGHATLYWYQQILGQGPKLLIQFQNNGVVDDSQLPKDRFSAERLKGVDSTLKIQPAKLEDSAVYLCASSLASGGTTDTQYFGPGTRLTVL.

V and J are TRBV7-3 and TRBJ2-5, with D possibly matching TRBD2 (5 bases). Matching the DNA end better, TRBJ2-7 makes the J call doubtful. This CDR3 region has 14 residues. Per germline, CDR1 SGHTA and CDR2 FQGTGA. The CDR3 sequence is CASSLVPGNSEQYF. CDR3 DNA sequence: TGTGCCAGCAGCTTAGTCCCGGGAAACTCCGAGCAGTACTTC.

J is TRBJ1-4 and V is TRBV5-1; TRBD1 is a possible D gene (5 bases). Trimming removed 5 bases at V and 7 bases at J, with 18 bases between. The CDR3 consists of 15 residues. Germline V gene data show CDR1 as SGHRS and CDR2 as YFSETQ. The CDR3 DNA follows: TGCGCCAGCAGTCAGTCGGGGCAGGGAGGTGAAAAACTGTTTTTT. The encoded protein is CASSQSGQGGEKLFF.

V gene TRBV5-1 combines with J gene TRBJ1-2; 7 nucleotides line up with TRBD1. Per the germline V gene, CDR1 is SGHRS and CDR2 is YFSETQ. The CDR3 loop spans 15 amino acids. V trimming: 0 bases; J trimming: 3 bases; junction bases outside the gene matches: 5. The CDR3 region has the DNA TGCGCCAGCAGCTTGGGGACAGGTATCTACTATGGCTACACCTTC. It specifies CASSLGTGIYYGYTF. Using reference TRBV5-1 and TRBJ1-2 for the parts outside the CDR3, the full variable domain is KAGVTQTPRYLIKTRGQQVTLSCSPISGHRSVSWYQQTPGQGLQFLFEYFSETQRNKGNFPGRFSGRQFSNSRSEMNVSTLELGDSALYLCASSLGTGIYYGYTFGSGTRLTVV.

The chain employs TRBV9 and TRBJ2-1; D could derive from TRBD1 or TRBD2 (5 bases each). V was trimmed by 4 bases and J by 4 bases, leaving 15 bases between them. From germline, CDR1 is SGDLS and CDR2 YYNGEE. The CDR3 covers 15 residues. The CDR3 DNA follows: TGTGCCAGCAGCCCCGGGGCAGGAGAGTACAATGAGCAGTTCTTC. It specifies CASSPGAGEYNEQFF.

The CDR3 coding sequence is TGTGCCAGCAGGGACAGGTTCGCAACTAATGAAAAACTGTTTTTT. As protein: CASRDRFATNEKLFF. V is TRBV2 and J is TRBJ1-4, with 7 bases matching TRBD1. Trimming at V came to 6 bases and at J to 0 bases, leaving 4 bases not matched to a gene. The CDR3 spans 15 residues. CDR1 is SNHLY, CDR2 FYNNEI, per germline.

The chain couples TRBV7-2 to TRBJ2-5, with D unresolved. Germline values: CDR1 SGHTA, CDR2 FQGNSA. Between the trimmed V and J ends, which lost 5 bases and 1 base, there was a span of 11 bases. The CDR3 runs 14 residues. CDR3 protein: CASSPSRSQETQYF. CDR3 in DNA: TGTGCCAGCAGCCCAAGCAGGAGCCAAGAGACCCAGTACTTC.

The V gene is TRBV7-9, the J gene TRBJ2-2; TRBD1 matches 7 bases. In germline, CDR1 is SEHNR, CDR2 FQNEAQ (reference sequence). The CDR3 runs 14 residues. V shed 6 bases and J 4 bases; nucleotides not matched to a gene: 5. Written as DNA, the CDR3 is TGTGCCAGCAGGGAACAGGGGTCCACCGGGGAGCTGTTTTTT. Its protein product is CASREQGSTGELFF. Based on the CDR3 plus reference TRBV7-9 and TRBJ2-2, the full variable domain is DTGVSQNPRHKITKRGQNVTFRCDPISEHNRLYWYRQTLGQGPEFLTYFQNEAQLEKSRLLSDRFSAERPKGSFSTLEIQRTEQGDSAMYLCASREQGSTGELFFGEGSRLTVL.

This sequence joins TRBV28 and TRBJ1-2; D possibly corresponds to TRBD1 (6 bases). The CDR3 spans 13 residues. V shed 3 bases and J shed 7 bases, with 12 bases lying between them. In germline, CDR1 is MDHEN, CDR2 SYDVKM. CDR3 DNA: TGTGCCAGCAGTTTGTCAGGGGCGCTTGGCTACACCTTC. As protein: CASSLSGALGYTF.

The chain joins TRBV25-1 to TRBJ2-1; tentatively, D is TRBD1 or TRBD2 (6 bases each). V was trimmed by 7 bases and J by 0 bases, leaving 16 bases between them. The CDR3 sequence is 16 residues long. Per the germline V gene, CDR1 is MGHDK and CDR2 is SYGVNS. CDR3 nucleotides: TGTGCCAGCACCCTAGGGGGGATTAGCTCCTACAATGAGCAGTTCTTC. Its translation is CASTLGGISSYNEQFF.

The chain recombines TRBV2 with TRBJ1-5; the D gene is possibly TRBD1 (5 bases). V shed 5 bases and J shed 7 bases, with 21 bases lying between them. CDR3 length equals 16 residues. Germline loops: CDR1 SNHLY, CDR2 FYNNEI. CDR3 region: CASSSALSRGQQPQHF. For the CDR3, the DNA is TGTGCCAGCAGTTCGGCTCTCTCTCGTGGACAACAGCCCCAGCATTTT.

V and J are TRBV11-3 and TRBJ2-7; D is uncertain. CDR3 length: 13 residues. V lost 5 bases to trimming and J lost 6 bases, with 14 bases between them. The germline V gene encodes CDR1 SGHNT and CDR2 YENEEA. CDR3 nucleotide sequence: TGTGCCAGCAGCACCCGACCAGGAGTCGAGCAGTACTTC. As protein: CASSTRPGVEQYF.

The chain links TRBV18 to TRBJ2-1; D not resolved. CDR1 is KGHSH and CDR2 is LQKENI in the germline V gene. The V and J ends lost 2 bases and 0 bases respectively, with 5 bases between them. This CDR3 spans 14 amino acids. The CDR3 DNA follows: TGTGCCAGCTCACCAACAGTCTCCTACAATGAGCAGTTCTTC. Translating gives CASSPTVSYNEQFF.

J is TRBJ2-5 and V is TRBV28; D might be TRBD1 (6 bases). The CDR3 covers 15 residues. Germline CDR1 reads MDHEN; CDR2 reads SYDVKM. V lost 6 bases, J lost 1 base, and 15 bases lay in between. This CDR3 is CASRPTGMIQETQYF. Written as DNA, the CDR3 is TGTGCCAGCAGACCAACAGGGATGATCCAAGAGACCCAGTACTTC.

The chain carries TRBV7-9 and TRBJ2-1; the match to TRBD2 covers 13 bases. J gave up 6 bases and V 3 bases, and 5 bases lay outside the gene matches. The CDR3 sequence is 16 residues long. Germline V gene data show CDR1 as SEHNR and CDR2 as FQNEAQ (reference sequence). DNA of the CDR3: TGTGCCAGCAGCTTTGGTGGACTAGCGGGAGTCAATGAGCAGTTCTTC. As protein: CASSFGGLAGVNEQFF.

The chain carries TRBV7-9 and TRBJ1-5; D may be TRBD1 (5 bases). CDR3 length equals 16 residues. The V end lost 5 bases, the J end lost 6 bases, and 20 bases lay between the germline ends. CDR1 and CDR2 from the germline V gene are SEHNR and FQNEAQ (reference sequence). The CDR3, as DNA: TGTGCCAGCAGCCCCCCTGGAGTCCAGGGACGTCAGCCCCAGCATTTT. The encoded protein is CASSPPGVQGRQPQHF.

CDR3 loop: CASSLGLGPIYEQYF. DNA of the CDR3: TGCGCCAGCAGCCTGGGACTAGGACCGATCTACGAGCAGTACTTC. This chain uses TRBV4-3 with TRBJ2-7; 8 nucleotides agree with TRBD2. The CDR3 extends over 15 amino acids. Germline CDR1 reads LGHNA; CDR2 reads YSLEER. J was trimmed by 3 bases and V by 4 bases; bases with no gene match: 8.

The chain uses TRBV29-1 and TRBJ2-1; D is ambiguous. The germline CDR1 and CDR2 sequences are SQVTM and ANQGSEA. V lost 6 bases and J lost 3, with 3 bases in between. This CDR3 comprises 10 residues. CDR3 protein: CSVHYNEQFF. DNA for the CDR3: TGCAGCGTGCACTACAATGAGCAGTTCTTC.

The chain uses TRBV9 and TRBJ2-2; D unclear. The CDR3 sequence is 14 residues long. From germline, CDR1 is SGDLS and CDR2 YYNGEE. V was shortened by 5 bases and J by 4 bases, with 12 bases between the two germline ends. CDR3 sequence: CASSLVAGTGELFF. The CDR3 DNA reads TGTGCCAGCAGTTTGGTAGCTGGCACCGGGGAGCTGTTTTTT.

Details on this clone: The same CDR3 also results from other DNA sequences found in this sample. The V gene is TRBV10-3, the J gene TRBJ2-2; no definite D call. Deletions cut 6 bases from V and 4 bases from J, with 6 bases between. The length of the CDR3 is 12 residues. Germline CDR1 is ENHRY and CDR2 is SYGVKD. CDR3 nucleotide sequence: TGTGCCATCAGCCTGAGCACCGGGGAGCTGTTTTTT. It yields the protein CAISLSTGELFF.

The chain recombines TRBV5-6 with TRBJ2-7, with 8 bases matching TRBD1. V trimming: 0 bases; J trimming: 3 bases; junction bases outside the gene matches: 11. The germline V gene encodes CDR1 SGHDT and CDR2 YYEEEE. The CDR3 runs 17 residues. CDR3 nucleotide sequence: TGTGCCAGCAGCTTGGGAACAGGGGGAAGATATCGCTACGAGCAGTACTTC. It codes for CASSLGTGGRYRYEQYF.

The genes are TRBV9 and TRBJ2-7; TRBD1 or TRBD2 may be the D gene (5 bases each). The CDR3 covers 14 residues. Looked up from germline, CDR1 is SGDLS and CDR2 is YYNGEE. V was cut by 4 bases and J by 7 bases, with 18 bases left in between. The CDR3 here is CASSITGANKEQYF. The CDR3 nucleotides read TGTGCCAGCAGCATCACCGGGGCCAATAAGGAGCAGTACTTC.

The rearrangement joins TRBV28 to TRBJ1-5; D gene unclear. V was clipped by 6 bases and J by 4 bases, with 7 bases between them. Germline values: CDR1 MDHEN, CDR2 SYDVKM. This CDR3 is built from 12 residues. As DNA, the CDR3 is TGTGCCAGCAGGTGGGTTAATCAGCCCCAGCATTTT. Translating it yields CASRWVNQPQHF.

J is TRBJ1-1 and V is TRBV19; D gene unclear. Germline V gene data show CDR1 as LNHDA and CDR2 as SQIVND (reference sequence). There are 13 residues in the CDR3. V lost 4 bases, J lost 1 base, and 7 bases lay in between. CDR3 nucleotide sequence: TGTGCCAGTAGTACCCAGGCGAACACTGAAGCTTTCTTT. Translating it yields CASSTQANTEAFF.

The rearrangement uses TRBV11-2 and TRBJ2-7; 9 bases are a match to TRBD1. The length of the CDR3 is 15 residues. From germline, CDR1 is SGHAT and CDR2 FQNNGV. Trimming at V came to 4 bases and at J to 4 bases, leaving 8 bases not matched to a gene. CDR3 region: CASSSTYRGRYEQYF. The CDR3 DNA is TGTGCCAGCAGCTCCACTTACAGGGGGCGGTACGAGCAGTACTTC.

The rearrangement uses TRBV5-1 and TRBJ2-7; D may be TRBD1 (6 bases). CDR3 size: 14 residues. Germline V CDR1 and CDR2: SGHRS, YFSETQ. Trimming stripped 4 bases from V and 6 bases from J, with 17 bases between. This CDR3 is CASSKHDRLVEQYF. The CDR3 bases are TGCGCCAGCAGCAAACATGACAGGTTGGTCGAGCAGTACTTC.

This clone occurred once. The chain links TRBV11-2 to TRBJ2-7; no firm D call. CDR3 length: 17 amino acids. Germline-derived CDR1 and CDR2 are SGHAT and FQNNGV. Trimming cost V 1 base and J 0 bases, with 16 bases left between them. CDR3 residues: CASSLGRTSRDSYEQYF. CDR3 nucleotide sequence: TGTGCCAGCAGCTTAGGAAGAACCAGTAGGGACTCCTACGAGCAGTACTTC. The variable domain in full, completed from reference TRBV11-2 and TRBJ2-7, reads EAGVAQSPRYKIIEKRQSVAFWCNPISGHATLYWYQQILGQGPKLLIQFQNNGVVDDSQLPKDRFSAERLKGVDSTLKIQPAKLEDSAVYLCASSLGRTSRDSYEQYFGPGTRLTVT.

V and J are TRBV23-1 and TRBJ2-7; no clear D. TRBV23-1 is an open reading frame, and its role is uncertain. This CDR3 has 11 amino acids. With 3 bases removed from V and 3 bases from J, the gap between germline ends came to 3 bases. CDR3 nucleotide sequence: TGCGCCAGCAGTCATAACTACGAGCAGTACTTC. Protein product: CASSHNYEQYF.

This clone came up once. This CDR3 reads CASSLAPSGNNEQFF. Here the CDR3 DNA reads TGTGCCAGCAGCTTAGCGCCCAGCGGCAACAATGAGCAGTTCTTC. The gene calls are TRBV7-2 and TRBJ2-1; a possible D gene is TRBD2 (5 bases). The CDR3 consists of 15 residues. V was trimmed by 0 bases and J by 5 bases, leaving 11 bases between them. Germline V CDR1 and CDR2: SGHTA, FQGNSA.

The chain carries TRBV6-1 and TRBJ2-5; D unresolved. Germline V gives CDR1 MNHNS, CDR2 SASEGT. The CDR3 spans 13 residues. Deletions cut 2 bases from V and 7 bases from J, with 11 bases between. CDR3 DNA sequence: TGTGCCAGCAGTGAAACCCCCGTGGGGACCCAGTACTTC. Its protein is CASSETPVGTQYF.

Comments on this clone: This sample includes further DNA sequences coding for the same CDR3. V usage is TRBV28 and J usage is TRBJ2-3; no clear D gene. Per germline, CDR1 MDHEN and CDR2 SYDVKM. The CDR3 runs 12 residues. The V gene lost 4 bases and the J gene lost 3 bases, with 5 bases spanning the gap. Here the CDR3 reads CASSSPTDTQYF. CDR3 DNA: TGTGCCAGCAGTTCCCCAACAGATACGCAGTATTTT.